These 31 T cell receptor beta chains were all obtained from the same sample, sequenced in a study of shared clonotypes between healthy human individuals. Only in-frame clones appear in the TCRdb table, and some are missing; sequencing was by immunoSEQ multiplex PCR. This sample yields about 2.5 million clones, of which 85% to 95% are seen a single time; more than 0.35% belongs to the top ten. Sequences were obtained from naive CD4+ T cells from PBMCs. Subset given: CD45RA+ positively selected. The source is a man aged 18 to 30 in good health. Some clones in this sample may be carry-over from other donors' samples.

The genes are TRBV13 and TRBJ2-1; 13 nucleotides align to TRBD2. Germline CDR1 reads PRHDT; CDR2 reads FYEKMQ (reference sequence). The length of the CDR3 is 18 residues. The V and J ends lost 1 base and 0 bases, in that order; junction bases with no gene match: 3. DNA for the CDR3: TGTGCCAGCAGCTTAGATACTAGCGGGAGGGGCTCCTACAATGAGCAGTTCTTC. Translating gives CASSLDTSGRGSYNEQFF.

This clone has more than one count but fewer than ten. The chain couples TRBV30 to TRBJ1-3; no clear D. There are 13 residues in the CDR3. With 2 bases removed from V and 5 bases from J, the gap between germline ends came to 10 bases. Germline lookup yields CDR1 GTSNPN and CDR2 SVGIG (reference sequence). The CDR3 coding sequence is TGTGCCTGGAGTAAGGGTGTCAGAAACACCATATATTTT. As protein: CAWSKGVRNTIYF.

This chain links TRBV7-9 with TRBJ2-1, with a tentative D call TRBD2 (5 bases). V lost 1 base and J lost 5, with 6 bases in between. Germline loops: CDR1 SEHNR, CDR2 FQNEAQ (reference sequence). The CDR3 consists of 13 residues. The CDR3 DNA reads as TGTGCCAGCAGCTTAGGAGCGGACAATGAGCAGTTCTTC. Translation gives CASSLGADNEQFF.

This chain joins TRBV15 and TRBJ2-7; TRBD2 matches at 16 bases. The germline V gene encodes CDR1 LNHNV and CDR2 YYDKDF (reference sequence). The V and J ends lost 5 bases and 3 bases, in that order; junction bases with no gene match: 10. The CDR3 has 18 residues. This CDR3 is CATSAPGLAGGSYYEQYF. CDR3 DNA sequence: TGTGCCACCAGCGCTCCGGGACTAGCGGGAGGGAGTTACTACGAGCAGTACTTC.

The chain carries TRBV6-5 and TRBJ2-5; possibly TRBD1 for D (6 bases). Germline CDR1 MNHEY, CDR2 SVGAGI. The CDR3 extends over 12 amino acids. The germline V and J ends were trimmed by 6 bases and 4 bases, with 9 bases remaining between them. The CDR3 coding sequence is TGTGCCAGCAGCCGCAGGGGAGAGACCCAGTACTTC. Amino acids: CASSRRGETQYF.

V and J are TRBV5-1 and TRBJ2-1; 10 nucleotides align to TRBD1. V shed 0 bases and J 8 bases; nucleotides not matched to a gene: 5. The CDR3 sequence is 15 residues long. Germline CDR1 is SGHRS and CDR2 is YFSETQ. For the CDR3, the DNA is TGCGCCAGCAGCTTGGCAGGGACAGGGGTTGATGAGCAGTTCTTC. Its translation: CASSLAGTGVDEQFF.

Comments on this clone: The sample carries other DNA sequences with the same CDR3. The J gene is TRBJ2-7, the V gene TRBV5-1; D is perhaps TRBD1 or TRBD2 (6 bases each). Germline assignment: CDR1 SGHRS and CDR2 YFSETQ. CDR3 length: 13 residues. Trimming removed 2 bases at V and 3 bases at J, with 9 bases between. The CDR3 here is CASSFEGGYEQYF. The CDR3 DNA follows: TGCGCCAGCAGCTTCGAGGGGGGCTACGAGCAGTACTTC.

This sequence joins TRBV5-1 and TRBJ2-7; 8 bases are shared with TRBD2. CDR3 length: 17 residues. The germline V gene encodes CDR1 SGHRS and CDR2 YFSETQ. The V segment lost 0 bases and the J segment 0 bases; nucleotides outside the gene matches: 8. The CDR3 sequence is CASSLAPGGLSSYEQYF. In DNA form, the CDR3 reads TGCGCCAGCAGCTTGGCCCCGGGAGGGTTGAGCTCCTACGAGCAGTACTTC.

The rearrangement joins TRBV5-1 to TRBJ2-5, with 11 bases that match TRBD2. Judging by the DNA end, TRBJ2-7 fits better; the J call may be wrong. CDR1 and CDR2 (germline): SGHRS, YFSETQ. There are 17 residues in the CDR3. The CDR3 loop reads CASSLDMTSGILYEQYF. In DNA, the CDR3 is TGCGCCAGCAGCTTGGATATGACTAGCGGGATATTATACGAGCAGTACTTC.

The count of this clone is one. The rearrangement uses TRBV5-1 and TRBJ1-1, with TRBD1 matching 11 bases. J gave up 5 bases and V 4 bases, and 7 bases lay outside the gene matches. Looked up from germline, CDR1 is SGHRS and CDR2 is YFSETQ. The CDR3 is 15 amino acids. In DNA, the CDR3 is TGCGCCAGCAGCGTGGGACAGGGGGTAGAGACTGAAGCTTTCTTT. This encodes CASSVGQGVETEAFF.

The genes are TRBV28 and TRBJ1-1, with 8 bases aligning to TRBD1. This CDR3 is 15 amino acids long. V gave up 6 bases and J gave up 6 bases; unmatched junction bases: 12. Looked up from germline, CDR1 is MDHEN and CDR2 is SYDVKM. CDR3 DNA: TGTGCCAGCAGACCCACGGGACAGGCCCAAGCTGAAGCTTTCTTT. Its protein is CASRPTGQAQAEAFF.

The V call is TRBV6-6, the J call TRBJ2-7, with 7 bases identical to TRBD2. This CDR3 comprises 14 residues. CDR1 is MNHNY and CDR2 is SVGAGI in the germline V gene (reference sequence). V was pared by 6 bases and J by 6 bases, with 11 bases of the junction left unmatched. The CDR3 DNA reads TGTGCCAGCAGCGTCGGGACTAAGTTCCCCGAGCAGTACTTC. Translated: CASSVGTKFPEQYF.

This chain uses TRBV13 with TRBJ1-2; D perhaps matches TRBD1 (6 bases). This CDR3 has 14 residues. Per the germline V gene, CDR1 is PRHDT and CDR2 is FYEKMQ (reference sequence). V lost 6 bases and J 2 bases, leaving 13 bases between the germline ends. The CDR3 DNA reads TGTGCCAGCAGATATTCCGGGACAAACTATGGCTACACCTTC. This encodes CASRYSGTNYGYTF.

The chain has TRBV5-1 and TRBJ1-1; 11 bases agree with TRBD1. J lost 11 bases, V lost 4 bases, and 4 bases had no gene match. The CDR3 extends over 12 amino acids. Germline assignment: CDR1 SGHRS and CDR2 YFSETQ. CDR3 coding DNA: TGCGCCAGCAGCGTGGGACAGGGGGAGGCTTTCTTT. Its protein is CASSVGQGEAFF.

This chain links TRBV6-6 with TRBJ2-2, with a weak D call TRBD1 (5 bases). The CDR3 sequence is 14 residues long. V dropped 4 bases and J dropped 3 bases, with 9 bases sitting between them. Germline CDR1 reads MNHNY; CDR2 reads SVGAGI (reference sequence). The CDR3 region has the DNA TGTGCCAGCAGTTCTACAGGATACACCGGGGAGCTGTTTTTT. Protein sequence: CASSSTGYTGELFF.

The genes are TRBV29-1 and TRBJ2-5; tentatively, D is TRBD1 or TRBD2 (5 bases each). V was clipped by 4 bases and J by 13 bases, with 19 bases between them. Germline V CDR1 and CDR2: SQVTM, ANQGSEA. CDR3 length: 12 amino acids. The CDR3 here is CSVGPSGTLGYF. DNA for the CDR3: TGCAGCGTTGGACCGTCCGGGACGCTCGGGTACTTC.

V usage is TRBV7-2 and J usage is TRBJ2-3; 11 bases align to TRBD2. CDR3 size: 15 residues. In germline, CDR1 is SGHTA, CDR2 FQGNSA. After removal of 3 bases from V and 4 bases from J, the junction contained 3 bases not matched to a gene. The CDR3 bases are TGTGCCAGCAGCTTGGGACTAGCGGAGGCAGATACGCAGTATTTT. It is translated as CASSLGLAEADTQYF.

This clone showed up just once. The V gene is TRBV6-1, the J gene TRBJ1-3; no reliable D call. The CDR3 sequence is 15 residues long. The germline CDR1 and CDR2 sequences are MNHNS and SASEGT. Trimming removed 0 bases at V and 0 bases at J, with 6 bases between. The CDR3 spells CASSEAAVSGNTIYF. CDR3 nucleotide sequence: TGTGCCAGCAGTGAAGCCGCGGTCTCTGGAAACACCATATATTTT.

This chain links TRBV10-3 with TRBJ2-6; D is possibly TRBD2 (6 bases). Looked up from germline, CDR1 is ENHRY and CDR2 is SYGVKD. This CDR3 contains 16 residues. V shed 0 bases and J shed 2 bases, with 8 bases lying between them. In nucleotides, the CDR3 is TGTGCCATCAGTGAGTCCGGAGGGGCTGGGGCCAACGTCCTGACTTTC. This gives the protein CAISESGGAGANVLTF.

Details on this clone: The same CDR3 arises from other DNA sequences in this sample as well. The chain recombines TRBV20-1 with TRBJ1-1, with TRBD1 as a possible D gene (5 bases). The CDR3 length is 10 residues. CDR1 and CDR2 from the germline V gene are DFQATT and SNEGSKA (reference sequence). V gave up 3 bases and J gave up 8 bases, with 7 bases separating them. The CDR3, as DNA: TGCAGTGCTAGGCGGGGGGAAGCTTTCTTT. It yields the protein CSARRGEAFF.

The genes are TRBV19 and TRBJ2-7; no clear D. Germline assignment: CDR1 LNHDA and CDR2 SQIVND (reference sequence). This CDR3 comprises 12 residues. V was shortened by 4 bases and J by 6 bases, with 10 bases between the two germline ends. CDR3 amino acids: CASSKPGAEQYF. The CDR3, as DNA: TGTGCCAGTAGTAAACCCGGCGCCGAGCAGTACTTC.

On this clone itself: Additional DNA sequences in this sample encode the identical CDR3. The rearrangement uses TRBV5-1 and TRBJ2-1, with 7 bases fitting TRBD2. The CDR3 contains 16 residues. Germline assignment: CDR1 SGHRS and CDR2 YFSETQ. V was clipped by 0 bases and J by 0 bases; unmatched bases: 3. The CDR3 loop is CASSLVAGSSYNEQFF. Here the CDR3 DNA reads TGCGCCAGCAGCTTGGTAGCGGGTAGCTCCTACAATGAGCAGTTCTTC.

J is TRBJ2-2 and V is TRBV28; the D call may be TRBD1 or TRBD2 (6 bases each). The V end was cut by 8 bases, the J end by 6 bases, with 19 bases between. This CDR3 contains 15 residues. The germline CDR1 and CDR2 sequences are MDHEN and SYDVKM. The CDR3 protein is CASGGGKGGAGELFF. The CDR3 bases are TGTGCCAGCGGTGGAGGAAAGGGGGGCGCCGGGGAGCTGTTTTTT.

The chain recombines TRBV7-9 with TRBJ2-7; the D gene is possibly TRBD2 (6 bases). CDR1 and CDR2 from the germline V gene are SEHNR and FQNEAQ (reference sequence). The CDR3 contains 14 residues. V lost 8 bases to trimming and J lost 1 base, with 15 bases between them. The chain's CDR3 is CASRPAGRSYEQYF. In nucleotides, the CDR3 is TGTGCCAGCCGCCCGGCGGGGCGATCCTACGAGCAGTACTTC. The full variable domain, rest sourced from reference TRBV7-9 and TRBJ2-7, is DTGVSQNPRHKITKRGQNVTFRCDPISEHNRLYWYRQTLGQGPEFLTYFQNEAQLEKSRLLSDRFSAERPKGSFSTLEIQRTEQGDSAMYLCASRPAGRSYEQYFGPGTRLTVT.

This rearrangement joins TRBV7-9 to TRBJ2-3; the D is unclear. The V end lost 5 bases, the J end lost 1 base, and 16 bases lay between the germline ends. Germline loops: CDR1 SEHNR, CDR2 FQNEAQ (reference sequence). The CDR3 has 16 residues. The CDR3 nucleotides read TGTGCCAGCAGCCCCGGGCCCCCCTCCCGCACAGATACGCAGTATTTT. Protein sequence: CASSPGPPSRTDTQYF.

This clone has a single count. V and J are TRBV30 and TRBJ2-7; D is unresolved. CDR3 size: 13 residues. Germline-derived CDR1 and CDR2 are GTSNPN and SVGIG (reference sequence). Trimming took off 1 base at V and 6 bases at J, with 13 bases between the two ends. The CDR3, as DNA: TGTGCCTGGAGTGCCTCCCCCGCGGTCGAGCAGTACTTC. Translated, it gives CAWSASPAVEQYF.

The gene calls are TRBV15 and TRBJ1-5; 7 bases agree with TRBD1. With 3 bases clipped from V and 1 base from J, the junction kept 6 bases outside the gene matches. The CDR3 is made up of 16 amino acids. CDR1 and CDR2 (germline): LNHNV, YYDKDF (reference sequence). The CDR3 region has the DNA TGTGCCACCAGCAGCACAGGGGCCTCGAGCAATCAGCCCCAGCATTTT. Translation: CATSSTGASSNQPQHF.

This clone was counted once. The CDR3: CSVQRGYNYGYTF. The DNA for the CDR3 is TGCAGCGTCCAAAGGGGGTATAACTATGGCTACACCTTC. This rearrangement joins TRBV29-1 to TRBJ1-2; TRBD1 is a possible D gene (6 bases). The CDR3 is 13 amino acids. Looked up from germline, CDR1 is SQVTM and CDR2 is ANQGSEA. Trimming removed 6 bases at V and 1 base at J, with 12 bases between. Full variable domain (missing parts from reference TRBV29-1 and TRBJ1-2): SAVISQKPSRDICQRGTSLTIQCQVDSQVTMMFWYRQQPGQSLTLIATANQGSEATYESGFVIDKFPISRPNLTFSTLTVSNMSPEDSSIYLCSVQRGYNYGYTFGSGTRLTVV.

This rearrangement joins TRBV11-2 to TRBJ2-7; 9 bases are shared with TRBD2. Germline V gene data show CDR1 as SGHAT and CDR2 as FQNNGV. Unmatched junction bases numbered 17, after V lost 4 bases and J lost 4 bases. This CDR3 has 18 residues. This CDR3 reads CASSSAPTGGRADYEQYF. The CDR3 DNA is TGTGCCAGCAGCTCAGCTCCGACCGGCGGGAGGGCGGATTACGAGCAGTACTTC.

As concerns this clone: One junction end does not reproduce the germline sequence, and a read error may be involved. Other DNA sequences within the sample encode an identical CDR3. The V gene is TRBV4-1, the J gene TRBJ1-1; tentatively, D is TRBD1 (6 bases). CDR1 and CDR2 (germline): MGHRA, YSYEKL. CDR3 length equals 15 residues. The CDR3 protein is CASSPNREGSTEAFF. DNA of the CDR3: TGCGCCAGCAGCCCGAACAGGGAGGGAAGCACTGAGGCTTTCTTT.

This chain links TRBV11-3 with TRBJ1-1; D remains unclear. This CDR3 has 13 residues. The germline CDR1 and CDR2 sequences are SGHNT and YENEEA. V was cut by 1 base and J by 5 bases, with 8 bases left in between. CDR3 nucleotides: TGTGCCAGCAGCTTAGGGGGTAAAACTGAAGCTTTCTTT. As protein: CASSLGGKTEAFF.